This TCR beta chain emerged from a study of monozygotic twins with inflammatory bowel disease. Germline values: CDR1 ENHRY, CDR2 SYGVKD. The length of the CDR3 is 17 residues. TCRdb reprocessed the 5' RACE reads and keeps a single row for each CDR3 protein, giving no DNA. This sample's table reports 140,000 to 150,000 distinct CDR3 sequences. The sample consisted of blood. The chain is built from TRBV10-3 and TRBJ2-7; TCRdb lists TRBD1, though no DNA is available to test this call. The receptor was isolated from a human donor with ulcerative colitis or Crohn's disease, or a healthy co-twin of an affected twin (not recorded which). This CDR3 reads CAISELPTARKGHEQYF.